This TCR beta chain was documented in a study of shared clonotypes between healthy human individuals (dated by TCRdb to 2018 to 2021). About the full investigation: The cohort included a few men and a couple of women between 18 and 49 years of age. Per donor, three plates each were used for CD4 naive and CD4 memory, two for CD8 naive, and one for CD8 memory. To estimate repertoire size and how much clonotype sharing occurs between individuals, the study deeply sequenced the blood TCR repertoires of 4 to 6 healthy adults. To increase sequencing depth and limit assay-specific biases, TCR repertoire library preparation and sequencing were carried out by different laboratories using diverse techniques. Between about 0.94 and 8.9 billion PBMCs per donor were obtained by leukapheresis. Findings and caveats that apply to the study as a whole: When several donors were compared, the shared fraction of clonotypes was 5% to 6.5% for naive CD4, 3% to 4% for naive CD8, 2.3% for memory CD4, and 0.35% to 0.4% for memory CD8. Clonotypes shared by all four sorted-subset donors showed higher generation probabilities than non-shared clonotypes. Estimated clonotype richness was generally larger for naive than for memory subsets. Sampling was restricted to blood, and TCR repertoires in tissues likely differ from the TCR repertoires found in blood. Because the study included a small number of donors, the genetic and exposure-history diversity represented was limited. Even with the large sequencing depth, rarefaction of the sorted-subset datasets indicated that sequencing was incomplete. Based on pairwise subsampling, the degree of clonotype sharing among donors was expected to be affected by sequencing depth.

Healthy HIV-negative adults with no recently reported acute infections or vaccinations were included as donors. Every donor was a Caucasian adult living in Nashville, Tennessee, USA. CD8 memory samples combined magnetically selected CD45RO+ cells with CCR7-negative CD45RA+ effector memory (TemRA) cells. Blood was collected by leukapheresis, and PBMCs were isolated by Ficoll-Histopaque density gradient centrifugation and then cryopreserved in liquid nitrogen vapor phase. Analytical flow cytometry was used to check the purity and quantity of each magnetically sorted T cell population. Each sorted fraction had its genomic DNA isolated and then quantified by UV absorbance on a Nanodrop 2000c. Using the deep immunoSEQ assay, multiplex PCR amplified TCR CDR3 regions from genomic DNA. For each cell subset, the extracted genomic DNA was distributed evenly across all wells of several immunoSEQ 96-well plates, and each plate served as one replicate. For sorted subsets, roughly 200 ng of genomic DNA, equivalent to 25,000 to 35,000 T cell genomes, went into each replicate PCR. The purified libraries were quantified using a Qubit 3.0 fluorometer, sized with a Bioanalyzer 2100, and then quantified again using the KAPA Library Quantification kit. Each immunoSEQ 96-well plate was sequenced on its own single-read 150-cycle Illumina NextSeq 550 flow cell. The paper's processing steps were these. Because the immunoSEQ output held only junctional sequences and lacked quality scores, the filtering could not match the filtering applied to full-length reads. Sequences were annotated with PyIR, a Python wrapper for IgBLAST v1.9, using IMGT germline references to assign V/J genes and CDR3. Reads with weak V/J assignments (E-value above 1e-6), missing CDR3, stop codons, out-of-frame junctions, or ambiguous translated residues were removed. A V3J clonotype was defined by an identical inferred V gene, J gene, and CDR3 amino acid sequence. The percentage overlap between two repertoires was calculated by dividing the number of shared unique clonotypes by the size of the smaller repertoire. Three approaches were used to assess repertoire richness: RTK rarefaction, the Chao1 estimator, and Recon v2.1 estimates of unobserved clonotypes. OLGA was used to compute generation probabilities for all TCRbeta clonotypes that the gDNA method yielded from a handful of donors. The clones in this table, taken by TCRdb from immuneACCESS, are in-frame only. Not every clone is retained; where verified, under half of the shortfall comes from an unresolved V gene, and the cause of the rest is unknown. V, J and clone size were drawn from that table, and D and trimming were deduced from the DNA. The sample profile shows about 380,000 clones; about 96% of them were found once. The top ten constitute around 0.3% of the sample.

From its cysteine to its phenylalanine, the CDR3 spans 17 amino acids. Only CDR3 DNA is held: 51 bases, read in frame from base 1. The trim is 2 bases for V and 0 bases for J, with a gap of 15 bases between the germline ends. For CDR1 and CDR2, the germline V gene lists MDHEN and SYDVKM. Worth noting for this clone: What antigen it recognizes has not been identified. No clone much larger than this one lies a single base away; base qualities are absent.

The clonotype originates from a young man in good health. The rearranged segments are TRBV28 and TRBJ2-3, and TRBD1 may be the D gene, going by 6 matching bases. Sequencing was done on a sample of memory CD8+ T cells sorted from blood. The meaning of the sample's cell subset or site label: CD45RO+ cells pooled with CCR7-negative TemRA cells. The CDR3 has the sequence CASSLQGKWTSTDTQYF. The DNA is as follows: TGTGCCAGCAGTTTACAGGGGAAGTGGACGAGCACAGATACGCAGTATTTT.